The next 29 T cell receptor beta chains were all read from a single sample in a study of blood T cell repertoires in COVID-19. TCRdb's table, derived via immunoSEQ multiplex PCR, lists solely in-frame clones and lacks some. The sample contains about 220,000 clones, roughly 81% of which appear only once. The source material was peripheral blood. All receptors derive from a man aged 50-60 years who had recovered from COVID-19.

V is TRBV27 and J is TRBJ2-4; 9 nucleotides agree with TRBD1. Germline V gene lookup returns CDR1 MNHEY and CDR2 SMNVEV (reference sequence). The CDR3 totals 16 residues. Germline trimming cut 4 bases from V and 4 bases from J; bases unmatched to any gene: 8. Here the CDR3 reads CASSSLGTGLKNIQYF. CDR3 DNA: TGTGCCAGCAGTTCTCTCGGGACAGGGCTTAAAAACATTCAGTACTTC.

The chain joins TRBV14 to TRBJ2-5; 11 positions match TRBD2. The germline gives CDR1 SGHDN, CDR2 FVKESK. J was trimmed by 4 bases and V by 0 bases; bases with no gene match: 7. This CDR3 spans 17 amino acids. The CDR3 nucleotides read TGTGCCAGCAGCCAAGATATCCTAGCGGGAGGAGGAGAGACCCAGTACTTC. Its translation is CASSQDILAGGGETQYF.

This clone showed up just once. V is TRBV11-2 and J is TRBJ2-2; D gene uncertain. V shed 4 bases and J shed 6 bases, with 12 bases lying between them. CDR3 length: 14 residues. Germline CDR1 is SGHAT and CDR2 is FQNNGV. CDR3 DNA sequence: TGTGCCAGCAGCTCCCCCCACTATTCCGGGGAGCTGTTTTTT. Translating it yields CASSSPHYSGELFF.

J is TRBJ2-7 and V is TRBV5-1; D is undetermined. The CDR3 runs to 14 residues. Per the germline V gene, CDR1 is SGHRS and CDR2 is YFSETQ. The ends were cut back, 1 base at V and 2 bases at J, with 10 bases in the middle. The CDR3 here is CASSLSGLPYEQYF. The CDR3 bases are TGCGCCAGCAGCTTGTCGGGTTTACCCTACGAGCAGTACTTC.

This clone was seen once. The chain has TRBV19 and TRBJ2-7; 10 bases are a match to TRBD2. V lost 7 bases to trimming and J lost 7 bases; unmatched junction nucleotides: 13. The germline V gene encodes CDR1 LNHDA and CDR2 SQIVND (reference sequence). The CDR3 covers 15 residues. The chain's CDR3 is CASTRTSGGGWEQYF. DNA of the CDR3: TGTGCCAGTACCCGGACTAGCGGCGGGGGTTGGGAGCAGTACTTC.

This sequence joins TRBV27 and TRBJ1-4; 8 nucleotides line up with TRBD1. The CDR3 loop spans 14 amino acids. J gave up 8 bases and V 6 bases, and 8 bases lay outside the gene matches. The germline gives CDR1 MNHEY, CDR2 SMNVEV (reference sequence). As DNA, the CDR3 is TGTGCCAGCAGGCGCCAGGGGGCGTCGGAAAAACTGTTTTTT. Amino acids: CASRRQGASEKLFF. Full variable domain (outside the CDR3, taken from reference TRBV27 and TRBJ1-4): EAQVTQNPRYLITVTGKKLTVTCSQNMNHEYMSWYRQDPGLGLRQIYYSMNVEVTDKGDVPEGYKVSRKEKRNFPLILESPSPNQTSLYFCASRRQGASEKLFFGSGTQLSVL.

The V gene is TRBV18, the J gene TRBJ1-5, with D perhaps matching TRBD1 (5 bases). There are 15 residues in the CDR3. Deletions cut 1 base from V and 1 base from J, with 8 bases between. Germline CDR1 is KGHSH and CDR2 is LQKENI. CDR3 sequence (DNA): TGTGCCAGCTCACCACTCGGGGGGAGCAATCAGCCCCAGCATTTT. Translation gives CASSPLGGSNQPQHF.

This chain uses TRBV19 with TRBJ2-1; TRBD1 matches 9 bases. This CDR3 spans 15 amino acids. Trimming at V came to 2 bases and at J to 4 bases, leaving 3 bases not matched to a gene. Germline assignment: CDR1 LNHDA and CDR2 SQIVND (reference sequence). The CDR3 region has the DNA TGTGCCAGTAGTATACCCGGGACAGGGTACAATGAGCAGTTCTTC. This codes for CASSIPGTGYNEQFF. Full variable domain (remainder filled in from reference TRBV19 and TRBJ2-1): DGGITQSPKYLFRKEGQNVTLSCEQNLNHDAMYWYRQDPGQGLRLIYYSQIVNDFQKGDIAEGYSVSREKKESFPLTVTSAQKNPTAFYLCASSIPGTGYNEQFFGPGTRLTVL.

This chain connects TRBV6-1 to TRBJ2-7, with 8 bases identical to TRBD1. Germline V gene sequence: CDR1 MNHNS, CDR2 SASEGT. This CDR3 is 19 amino acids long. The junction had 18 bases not matched to a gene; V was cut back by 3 bases and J by 2 bases. The CDR3 is CASSEDDRGIRLRTYEQYF. CDR3 DNA sequence: TGTGCCAGCAGTGAGGACGACAGGGGAATCCGCCTACGCACCTACGAGCAGTACTTC.

V gene TRBV30 combines with J gene TRBJ2-2, with TRBD1 matching over 11 bases. CDR1 is GTSNPN, CDR2 SVGIG, per germline (reference sequence). The V gene end was trimmed by 3 bases and the J gene end by 5 bases; junction bases not matched to a gene: 8. CDR3 size: 16 residues. The CDR3 DNA sequence: TGTGCCTGGAGAGCGCCGGACAGGGGGCGGACCGGGGAGCTGTTTTTT. It yields the protein CAWRAPDRGRTGELFF.

The chain has TRBV24-1 and TRBJ1-5; TRBD1 aligns across 7 bases. This CDR3 contains 16 residues. J gave up 4 bases and V 5 bases, and 10 bases lay outside the gene matches. CDR1 is KGHDR and CDR2 is SFDVKD in the germline V gene. The CDR3 nucleotides read TGTGCCACCAGTGGCAGGGACAGATGGGGAAATCAGCCCCAGCATTTT. It specifies CATSGRDRWGNQPQHF.

Only one count was recorded for this clone. The V gene is TRBV21-1, the J gene TRBJ2-7; TRBD2, as called in the table, went unchecked against the DNA. TRBV21-1 is labeled a pseudogene. This CDR3 has 16 residues. The DNA for the CDR3 is TGTGCCAGCAGCAAAGGTGGGTTGGGGGGAGGGTACGAGCAGTACTTC. This sequence encodes CASSKGGLGGGYEQYF.

This chain uses TRBV5-6 with TRBJ2-7, with D perhaps matching TRBD1 (6 bases). Trimming stripped 3 bases from V and 3 bases from J, with 10 bases between. CDR3 size: 13 residues. Looked up from germline, CDR1 is SGHDT and CDR2 is YYEEEE. The CDR3 sequence is CASSSRGIYEQYF. As DNA, the CDR3 is TGTGCCAGCAGCTCCAGGGGTATCTACGAGCAGTACTTC. Full variable domain (missing parts from reference TRBV5-6 and TRBJ2-7): DAGVTQSPTHLIKTRGQQVTLRCSPKSGHDTVSWYQQALGQGPQFIFQYYEEEERQRGNFPDRFSGHQFPNYSSELNVNALLLGDSALYLCASSSRGIYEQYFGPGTRLTVT.

The chain is built from TRBV19 and TRBJ2-2; the match to TRBD2 covers 10 bases. J gave up 0 bases and V 5 bases, and 3 bases lay outside the gene matches. This CDR3 has 16 amino acids. The V gene's germline CDR1 is LNHDA and CDR2 SQIVND (reference sequence). The CDR3 sequence: CASSLLAGSNTGELFF. CDR3 sequence (DNA): TGTGCCAGTAGTCTACTAGCGGGGTCGAACACCGGGGAGCTGTTTTTT.

The V and J genes are TRBV13 and TRBJ2-7, with D uncertain. The CDR3 is 15 amino acids. Between the trimmed V and J ends, which lost 5 bases and 1 base, there was a span of 15 bases. Germline loops: CDR1 PRHDT, CDR2 FYEKMQ (reference sequence). For the CDR3, the DNA is TGTGCCAGCAGCACTTACTCCGGGTCTTCCTACGAGCAGTACTTC. Translated, it gives CASSTYSGSSYEQYF. Full variable domain (rest looked up from reference TRBV13 and TRBJ2-7): AAGVIQSPRHLIKEKRETATLKCYPIPRHDTVYWYQQGPGQDPQFLISFYEKMQSDKGSIPDRFSAQQFSDYHSELNMSSLELGDSALYFCASSTYSGSSYEQYFGPGTRLTVT.

As regards this clone: At one boundary the junction diverges from the germline segment, which might be a read error. The rearrangement uses TRBV27 and TRBJ1-1, with 9 bases fitting TRBD1. This CDR3 spans 13 amino acids. Germline CDR1 MNHEY, CDR2 SMNVEV (reference sequence). The CDR3 sequence is CASSISGQGKAFF. CDR3 nucleotide sequence: TGTGCCAGCAGTATATCGGGACAGGGTAAAGCTTTCTTT.

The V gene is TRBV15, the J gene TRBJ2-1; 7 bases align to TRBD1. The CDR3 consists of 21 residues. V lost 0 bases, J lost 6 bases, and 23 bases stayed unmatched. The germline gives CDR1 LNHNV, CDR2 YYDKDF (reference sequence). CDR3 sequence reads: CATSRDYRQGVPYMGRNEQFF. Written as DNA, the CDR3 is TGTGCCACCAGCAGAGATTACAGGCAGGGGGTTCCCTATATGGGACGCAATGAGCAGTTCTTC.

The V call is TRBV27, the J call TRBJ2-1, with TRBD2 matching over 8 bases. Germline CDR1 and CDR2: MNHEY and SMNVEV (reference sequence). This CDR3 region has 15 residues. The V segment lost 4 bases and the J segment 6 bases; nucleotides outside the gene matches: 8. CDR3 amino acids: CASSSIAGFINEQFF. DNA for the CDR3: TGTGCCAGCAGTTCTATAGCGGGATTTATCAATGAGCAGTTCTTC.

This chain uses TRBV5-1 with TRBJ1-2; 9 nucleotides match TRBD1. This CDR3 comprises 16 residues. The V gene end was trimmed by 4 bases and the J gene end by 0 bases; junction bases not matched to a gene: 7. Germline assignment: CDR1 SGHRS and CDR2 YFSETQ. The CDR3 DNA reads as TGCGCCAGCAGCCCTTGGGGACAGGGTTCTAACTATGGCTACACCTTC. This codes for CASSPWGQGSNYGYTF.

As to this clone: The sample holds other DNA sequences that translate to the same CDR3. The chain employs TRBV3-1 (or the pseudogene TRBV3-2) and TRBJ2-7, with TRBD2 matching over 7 bases. Germline-derived CDR1 and CDR2 are LGHDT and YNNKEL (reference sequence). With V trimmed by 1 base and J by 6 bases, 0 bases remained unmatched. The CDR3 extends over 12 amino acids. The CDR3 DNA is TGTGCCAGCAGCCAAGGGGGGGGCGAGCAGTACTTC. Amino acid sequence: CASSQGGGEQYF.

The CDR3 sequence: CASRPGTGPYEQYF. As DNA, the CDR3 is TGTGCCAGCAGGCCCGGGACAGGGCCCTACGAGCAGTACTTC. The gene calls are TRBV6-5 and TRBJ2-7; 9 nucleotides align to TRBD1. This CDR3 has 14 residues. J was trimmed by 2 bases and V by 6 bases; bases with no gene match: 5. CDR1 is MNHEY, CDR2 SVGAGI, per germline.

This sequence joins TRBV5-1 and TRBJ2-1; TRBD2 agrees at 8 bases. This CDR3 is built from 19 residues. V was clipped by 4 bases and J by 0 bases; unmatched bases: 15. Germline V gene data show CDR1 as SGHRS and CDR2 as YFSETQ. CDR3 nucleotide sequence: TGCGCCAGCAGCCCGGTTAGCGGGATGGGGGGGGGCTCCTACAATGAGCAGTTCTTC. This codes for CASSPVSGMGGGSYNEQFF.

The chain couples TRBV7-9 to TRBJ2-2; 7 nucleotides agree with TRBD1. Germline V gene data show CDR1 as SEHNR and CDR2 as FQNEAQ (reference sequence). This CDR3 spans 16 amino acids. The V gene end was trimmed by 1 base and the J gene end by 4 bases; junction bases not matched to a gene: 6. For the CDR3, the DNA is TGTGCCAGCAGCTTAGAAACACAGGGGCCCACCGGGGAGCTGTTTTTT. Translated: CASSLETQGPTGELFF.

The chain recombines TRBV7-9 with TRBJ2-1, with D unresolved. Per the germline V gene, CDR1 is SEHNR and CDR2 is FQNEAQ (reference sequence). The CDR3 spans 16 residues. The V and J ends lost 5 bases and 1 base respectively, with 15 bases between them. The CDR3 here is CASSTSYDISYNEQFF. The CDR3 DNA sequence: TGTGCCAGCAGCACAAGTTACGACATATCCTACAATGAGCAGTTCTTC.

V gene TRBV28 combines with J gene TRBJ2-2, with 7 bases matching TRBD1. Germline-derived CDR1 and CDR2 are MDHEN and SYDVKM. The CDR3 loop spans 15 amino acids. The junction had 5 bases not matched to a gene; V was cut back by 6 bases and J by 1 base. The CDR3 region is CASRGDRENTGELFF. The CDR3 nucleotides are TGTGCCAGCAGGGGAGACAGGGAGAACACCGGGGAGCTGTTTTTT.

This sequence joins TRBV4-2 and TRBJ2-3; 9 bases line up with TRBD2. This CDR3 has 15 residues. Trimming took 8 bases from V and 2 from J; bases not matched to a gene: 8. In germline, CDR1 is LGHNA, CDR2 YNFKEQ. CDR3 nucleotide sequence: TGTGCCAGCCTTTCGACTAGCGGACACACAGATACGCAGTATTTT. It translates to CASLSTSGHTDTQYF.

V gene TRBV3-1 (or the pseudogene TRBV3-2) combines with J gene TRBJ2-5; D possibly corresponds to TRBD1 (6 bases). The ends were cut back, 1 base at V and 5 bases at J, with 14 bases in the middle. The germline V gene has CDR1 LGHDT and CDR2 YNNKEL (reference sequence). This CDR3 is built from 15 residues. DNA for the CDR3: TGTGCCAGCAGCCAAGGAGGAACAGGGTTGGAGACCCAGTACTTC. It is translated as CASSQGGTGLETQYF.

The J gene is TRBJ1-5, the V gene TRBV19; 9 bases are a match to TRBD1. CDR1 and CDR2 (germline): LNHDA, SQIVND (reference sequence). CDR3 length: 16 residues. Trimming removed 5 bases from V and 7 bases from J; junction bases left unmatched: 12. The DNA for the CDR3 is TGTGCCAGTAGTCCCCAAGGGGACAGGGTCGGCCAGCCCCAGCATTTT. It yields the protein CASSPQGDRVGQPQHF.

The rearrangement joins TRBV28 to TRBJ1-6; 7 nucleotides agree with TRBD1. The junction had 2 bases not matched to a gene; V was cut back by 8 bases and J by 4 bases. This CDR3 spans 13 amino acids. From germline, CDR1 is MDHEN and CDR2 SYDVKM. CDR3 coding DNA: TGTGCCAGCCAGGACAGGTATAATTCACCCCTCCACTTT. Its protein product is CASQDRYNSPLHF.